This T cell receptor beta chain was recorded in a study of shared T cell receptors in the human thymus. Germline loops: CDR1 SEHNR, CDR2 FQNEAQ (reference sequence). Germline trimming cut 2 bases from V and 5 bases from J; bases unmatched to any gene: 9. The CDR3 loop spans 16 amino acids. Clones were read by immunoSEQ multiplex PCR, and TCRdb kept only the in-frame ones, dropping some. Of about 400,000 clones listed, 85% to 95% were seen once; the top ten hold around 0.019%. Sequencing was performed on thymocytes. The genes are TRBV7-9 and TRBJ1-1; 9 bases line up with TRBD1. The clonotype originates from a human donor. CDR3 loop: CASSLYKQGAKTEAFF. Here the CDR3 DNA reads TGTGCCAGCAGCTTATACAAACAGGGGGCAAAAACTGAAGCTTTCTTT.